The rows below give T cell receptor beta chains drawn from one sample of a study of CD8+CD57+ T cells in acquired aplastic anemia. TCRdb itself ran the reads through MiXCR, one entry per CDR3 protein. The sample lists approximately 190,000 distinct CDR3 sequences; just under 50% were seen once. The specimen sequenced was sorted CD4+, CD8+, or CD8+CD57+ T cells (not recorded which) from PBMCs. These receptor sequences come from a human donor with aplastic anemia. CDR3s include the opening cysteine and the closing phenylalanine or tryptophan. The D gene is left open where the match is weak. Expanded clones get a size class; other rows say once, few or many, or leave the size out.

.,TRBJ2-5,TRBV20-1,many,TGCAGTGCTAGAGGTTCTCACAGGCAAGAGACCCAGTACTTC,CSARGSHRQETQYF
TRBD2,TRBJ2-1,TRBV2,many,TGTGCCAGCCCTGCTTCGGCTAGCGGGACGGGCAATGAGCAGTTCTTC,CASPASASGTGNEQFF
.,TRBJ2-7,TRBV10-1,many,TGCGCCAGCAGCCCCGAGATCCTCGAGCAGTACTTC,CASSPEILEQYF
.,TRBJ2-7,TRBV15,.,TGTGCCACCAGCAGAGATAGGAACGAGCAGTACTTC,CATSRDRNEQYF
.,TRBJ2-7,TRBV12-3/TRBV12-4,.,TGTGCCAGCAGTTTGGGCAGGTTAAACGAGCAGTACTTC,CASSLGRLNEQYF
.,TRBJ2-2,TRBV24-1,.,TGTGCCACCAGGGACACCGGGGAGCTGTTTTTT,CATRDTGELFF
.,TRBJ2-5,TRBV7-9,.,TGTGCCAGCAGCTTATCCCACACCTTCCAAGTCGACCAGTACTTC,CASSLSHTFQVDQYF
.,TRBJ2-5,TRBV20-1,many,TGCAGTGCTAGAGGGTTGTCGAACAGTGAAGAGACCCAGTACTTC,CSARGLSNSEETQYF
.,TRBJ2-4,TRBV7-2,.,TGTGCCAGCAGACCTGGGGGGAGAAACATTCAGTACTTC,CASRPGGRNIQYF
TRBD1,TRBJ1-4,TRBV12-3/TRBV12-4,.,TGTGCCAGCAGTTTAGGGTCAGGGGGAAATGAAAAACTGTTTTTT,CASSLGSGGNEKLFF
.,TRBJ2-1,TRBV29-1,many,TGCAGCGTTGAAGGAACTAGCCTCTCCTACAATGAGCAGTTCTTC,CSVEGTSLSYNEQFF
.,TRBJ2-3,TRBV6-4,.,TGTGCCAGCAGTGACAGACCAAGCACAGATACGCAGTATTTT,CASSDRPSTDTQYF
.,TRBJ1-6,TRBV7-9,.,TGTGCCAGCAGCCTGCAACAGAATTCACCCCTCCACTTT,CASSLQQNSPLHF
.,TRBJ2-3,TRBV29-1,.,TGCAGCGTTCGTCAGGGAGGAGATACGCAGTATTTT,CSVRQGGDTQYF